This TCR beta chain comes out of a study of cytomegalovirus exposure and HLA in healthy donors. Germline V gene sequence: CDR1 SQVTM, CDR2 ANQGSEA. Trimming at V came to 7 bases and at J to 2 bases, leaving 21 bases not matched to a gene. This CDR3 is 19 amino acids long. PCR amplification relied on 60 Vbeta primers (plus 13 Jbeta primers). Assay used: immunoSEQ multiplex PCR; TCRdb lists only in-frame clones, some missing. Of 100,000 to 150,000 clones listed, approximately 10% are singletons. In this sample, this clone turned up a few times. This chain uses TRBV29-1 with TRBJ2-3; 10 nucleotides line up with TRBD2. The receptor's source is a young woman in good health and CMV-seropositive. The sequencing input was PBMCs. The DNA for the CDR3 is TGCAGCGCCCTACTAGCGGGATTGGGTCTTGGTAGCCCCACAGATACGCAGTATTTT. This gives the protein CSALLAGLGLGSPTDTQYF.